The next 7 T cell receptor beta chains were all read from a single sample in a study of CD4 T cells in relation to SARS-CoV-2 and coronaviruses. Unexposed donor CD4+ T cells date from about 2011-2018, before the COVID-19 pandemic. After around nine days of culture, CD4+ T cells were isolated. Their cognate antigens are unknown. Generated by immunoSEQ multiplex PCR, the TCRdb table keeps only in-frame clones and is missing some. Of 20,000 to 25,000 clones listed, about 70% were seen once; the top ten hold 15% to 20%. The sequenced sample was CD4+ T cells from PBMCs, cultured in vitro. Receptors were obtained from a human donor in good health.

This clone was counted only a few times. The chain carries TRBV3-1 (or the pseudogene TRBV3-2) and TRBJ1-3, with a weak D call TRBD1 (5 bases). Germline CDR1 LGHDT, CDR2 YNNKEL (reference sequence). V was cut by 4 bases and J by 0 bases, with 13 bases left in between. The CDR3 contains 16 residues. CDR3 DNA: TGTGCCAGCAGCCTGGGACGGCGGACCTCTGGAAACACCATATATTTT. Translating it yields CASSLGRRTSGNTIYF.

This sequence joins TRBV10-3 and TRBJ2-6; D may correspond to TRBD1 or TRBD2 (5 bases each). This CDR3 comprises 16 residues. V was pared by 7 bases and J by 2 bases, with 15 bases between. Germline CDR1 reads ENHRY; CDR2 reads SYGVKD. This chain's CDR3 is CAITQEEWPGANVLTF. The CDR3 bases are TGTGCCATCACACAGGAGGAATGGCCTGGGGCCAACGTCCTGACTTTC.

This clone was counted only a few times. The chain's CDR3 is CASSQVLWQGIYTF. The CDR3, as DNA: TGCGCCAGCAGCCAAGTTTTGTGGCAGGGGATCTACACCTTC. The chain recombines TRBV4-3 with TRBJ1-2; tentatively, D is TRBD1 (6 bases). Germline V CDR1 and CDR2: LGHNA, YSLEER. There are 14 residues in the CDR3. The germline V and J ends were trimmed by 1 base and 10 bases, with 16 bases remaining between them.

The chain employs TRBV5-1 and TRBJ1-3; 9 bases align to TRBD1. V gave up 4 bases and J gave up 8 bases; unmatched junction bases: 7. Germline V CDR1 and CDR2: SGHRS, YFSETQ. CDR3 length: 14 amino acids. Here the CDR3 DNA reads TGCGCCAGCAGCCGGGACAGGGTTTTAGACACCATATATTTT. Protein: CASSRDRVLDTIYF.

The chain couples TRBV5-1 to TRBJ2-2, with 10 nucleotides matching TRBD2. The CDR3 totals 15 residues. V trimming: 0 bases; J trimming: 5 bases; junction bases outside the gene matches: 1. Per germline, CDR1 SGHRS and CDR2 YFSETQ. CDR3: CASSLELAGTGELFF. CDR3 in DNA: TGCGCCAGCAGCTTGGAACTAGCGGGAACCGGGGAGCTGTTTTTT.

The V call is TRBV11-2, the J call TRBJ2-1; 7 positions match TRBD2. Germline CDR1 reads SGHAT; CDR2 reads FQNNGV. Trimming took 3 bases from V and 2 from J; bases not matched to a gene: 4. The CDR3 covers 15 residues. CDR3 nucleotide sequence: TGTGCCAGCAGCTTCGCAGCGGGGACCTACAATGAGCAGTTCTTC. The encoded protein is CASSFAAGTYNEQFF.

This clone was counted once. As DNA, the CDR3 is TGTGCCAGCAGCCTTGGACAGGTCGGCAATCAGCCCCAGCATTTT. This codes for CASSLGQVGNQPQHF. The V gene is TRBV5-5, the J gene TRBJ1-5, with TRBD1 identical over 7 bases. The CDR3 is made up of 15 amino acids. Trimming cost V 4 bases and J 2 bases; bases outside gene matches: 6. CDR1 SGHKS and CDR2 YYEKEE come from the germline V gene (reference sequence).